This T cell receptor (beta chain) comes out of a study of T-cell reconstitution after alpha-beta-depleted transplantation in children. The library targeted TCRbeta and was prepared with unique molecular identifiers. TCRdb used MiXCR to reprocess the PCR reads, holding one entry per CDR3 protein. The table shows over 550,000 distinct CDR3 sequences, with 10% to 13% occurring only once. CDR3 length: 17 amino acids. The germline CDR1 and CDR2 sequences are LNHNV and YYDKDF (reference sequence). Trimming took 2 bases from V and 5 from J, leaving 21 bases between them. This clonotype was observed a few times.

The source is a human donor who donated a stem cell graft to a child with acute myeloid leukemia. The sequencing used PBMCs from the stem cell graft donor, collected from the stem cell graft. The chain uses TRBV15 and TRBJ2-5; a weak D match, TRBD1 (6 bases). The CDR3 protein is CATSRTPTGSGGETQYF. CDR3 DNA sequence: TGTGCCACCAGCAGAACCCCCACAGGGTCGGGTGGGGAGACCCAGTACTTC.